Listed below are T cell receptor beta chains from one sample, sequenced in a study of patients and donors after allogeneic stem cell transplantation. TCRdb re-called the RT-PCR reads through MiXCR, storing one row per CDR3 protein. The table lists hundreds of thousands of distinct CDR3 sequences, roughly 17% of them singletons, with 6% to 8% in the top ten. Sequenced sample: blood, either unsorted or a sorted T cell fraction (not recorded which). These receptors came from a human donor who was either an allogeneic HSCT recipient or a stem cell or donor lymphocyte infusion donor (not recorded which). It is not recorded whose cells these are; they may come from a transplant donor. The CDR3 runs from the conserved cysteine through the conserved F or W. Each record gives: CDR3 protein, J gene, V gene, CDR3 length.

CDR3aa: CSARPRDRFDEQFF
j_gene: TRBJ2-1
v_gene: TRBV20-1
len: 14

CDR3aa: CATSDTRTNTEAFF
j_gene: TRBJ1-1
v_gene: TRBV24-1
len: 14

CDR3aa: CASSLGWETQYF
j_gene: TRBJ2-5
v_gene: TRBV12-3/TRBV12-4
len: 12

CDR3aa: CASSPWTGRNIQYF
j_gene: TRBJ2-4
v_gene: TRBV18
len: 14

CDR3aa: CASSRDRGDEQFF
j_gene: TRBJ2-1
v_gene: TRBV7-2
len: 13

CDR3aa: CASSLELPGHEQFF
j_gene: TRBJ2-1
v_gene: TRBV5-1
len: 14

CDR3aa: CASSARQGTGGYTF
j_gene: TRBJ1-2
v_gene: TRBV12-3/TRBV12-4
len: 14

CDR3aa: CASSGWGGYNEQFF
j_gene: TRBJ2-1
v_gene: TRBV25-1
len: 14

CDR3aa: CASSLARVQYF
j_gene: TRBJ2-7
v_gene: TRBV7-2
len: 11

CDR3aa: CSVEVRVGGYTF
j_gene: TRBJ1-2
v_gene: TRBV29-1
len: 12

CDR3aa: CASGSGSYTDTQYF
j_gene: TRBJ2-3
v_gene: TRBV7-9
len: 14

CDR3aa: CASSEVYGYTF
j_gene: TRBJ1-2
v_gene: TRBV25-1
len: 11

CDR3aa: CASSLNLNYGYTF
j_gene: TRBJ1-2
v_gene: TRBV7-6
len: 13

CDR3aa: CASSFSLDSPTYEQYF
j_gene: TRBJ2-7
v_gene: TRBV7-9
len: 16

CDR3aa: CASSQELYTDTQYF
j_gene: TRBJ2-3
v_gene: TRBV3-1
len: 14

CDR3aa: CASSLKWRVYEKLFF
j_gene: TRBJ1-4
v_gene: TRBV14
len: 15

CDR3aa: CASQPGLLETQYF
j_gene: TRBJ2-5
v_gene: TRBV7-9
len: 13

CDR3aa: CASRRAGGQGDTQYF
j_gene: TRBJ2-3
v_gene: TRBV12-3/TRBV12-4
len: 15

CDR3aa: CASSLVLSGLMNTEAFF
j_gene: TRBJ1-1
v_gene: TRBV12-3/TRBV12-4
len: 17

CDR3aa: CASSRGTLGNEQYF
j_gene: TRBJ2-7
v_gene: TRBV27
len: 14

CDR3aa: CASSLSTGYEQYF
j_gene: TRBJ2-7
v_gene: TRBV7-6
len: 13

CDR3aa: CASSPTYHTGRYEQYF
j_gene: TRBJ2-7
v_gene: TRBV18
len: 16

CDR3aa: CASSPGAWGEQPQHF
j_gene: TRBJ1-5
v_gene: TRBV5-1
len: 15

CDR3aa: CASSYNTGLSYEQYF
j_gene: TRBJ2-7
v_gene: TRBV6-5
len: 15

CDR3aa: CASSLTGGRTEAFF
j_gene: TRBJ1-1
v_gene: TRBV7-3
len: 14

CDR3aa: CATSRGGSAYEQYF
j_gene: TRBJ2-7
v_gene: TRBV15
len: 14

CDR3aa: CASSPGDSAYEQYF
j_gene: TRBJ2-7
v_gene: TRBV18
len: 14

CDR3aa: CASSQEGGGNEQFF
j_gene: TRBJ2-1
v_gene: TRBV3-1
len: 14

CDR3aa: CASNPRGGINQPQHF
j_gene: TRBJ1-5
v_gene: TRBV6-1
len: 15

CDR3aa: CASSQSGGGQETQYF
j_gene: TRBJ2-5
v_gene: TRBV3-1
len: 15

CDR3aa: CASSSGVPQFF
j_gene: TRBJ2-1
v_gene: TRBV12-3/TRBV12-4
len: 11

CDR3aa: CASSSTGVAHEQFF
j_gene: TRBJ2-1
v_gene: TRBV12-3/TRBV12-4
len: 14

CDR3aa: CASSQVKRPAPLHF
j_gene: TRBJ1-6
v_gene: TRBV4-3
len: 14

CDR3aa: CACSGGAVGETQYF
j_gene: TRBJ2-5
v_gene: TRBV27
len: 14